One and the same sample provided the 26 T cell receptor beta chains below, sequenced in a study of OX40 agonist ivuxolimab in advanced cancers. Repertoires were generated with immunoSEQ multiplex PCR, while TCRdb's copy carries only in-frame clones and drops some. The data hold tens of thousands of clones, with about 91% observed a single time. This material consisted of CD4+ or CD8+ T cells sorted from blood, taken in a trial of the OX40 agonist ivuxolimab. These receptors came from an adult with an advanced solid tumor such as melanoma, head and neck, liver or kidney cancer.

The rearrangement uses TRBV11-3 and TRBJ2-5; TRBD2 matches at 15 bases. The V gene's germline CDR1 is SGHNT and CDR2 YENEEA. V was clipped by 5 bases and J by 2 bases; unmatched bases: 12. This CDR3 is built from 19 residues. CDR3 amino acids: CASSPPRTSGRGRQETQYF. CDR3 sequence (DNA): TGTGCCAGCAGCCCCCCCCGGACTAGCGGGAGGGGCCGTCAAGAGACCCAGTACTTC.

In regard to this clone: Other nucleotide sequences from this sample produce the same CDR3. The V gene is TRBV14, the J gene TRBJ1-1; a possible D gene is TRBD1 (5 bases). Per germline, CDR1 SGHDN and CDR2 FVKESK. The CDR3 is made up of 13 amino acids. The V gene lost 1 base and the J gene lost 4 bases, with 7 bases spanning the gap. The CDR3 DNA reads TGTGCCAGCAGCCAAGGCCAGGGCACTGAAGCTTTCTTT. It is translated as CASSQGQGTEAFF. Supplemented by reference TRBV14 and TRBJ1-1, the full variable domain reads EAGVTQFPSHSVIEKGQTVTLRCDPISGHDNLYWYRRVMGKEIKFLLHFVKESKQDESGMPNNRFLAERTGGTYSTLKVQPAELEDSGVYFCASSQGQGTEAFFGQGTRLTVV.

The chain is built from TRBV7-9 and TRBJ1-4; D is uncertain. Trimming took off 1 base at V and 8 bases at J, with 5 bases between the two ends. CDR1 and CDR2 from the germline V gene are SEHNR and FQNEAQ (reference sequence). The CDR3 is 12 amino acids. The CDR3 is CASSLVPEKLFF. CDR3 nucleotides: TGTGCCAGCAGCTTAGTGCCCGAAAAACTGTTTTTT.

This clone was recorded once. The V call is TRBV4-2, the J call TRBJ1-1, with D tentatively TRBD1 (5 bases). The CDR3 covers 18 residues. The germline gives CDR1 LGHNA, CDR2 YNFKEQ. The V end lost 0 bases, the J end lost 1 base, and 18 bases lay between the germline ends. The CDR3 region is CASSQDLGRGGGNTEAFF. CDR3 DNA: TGTGCCAGCAGCCAAGATCTCGGTAGGGGTGGAGGGAACACTGAAGCTTTCTTT.

About this clone itself: This could be a read error, since a much larger clone is one nucleotide away. The chain links TRBV11-1 to TRBJ2-1; 12 bases align to TRBD2. Germline V gives CDR1 SGHAT, CDR2 FQDESV (reference sequence). The CDR3 extends over 15 amino acids. V was pared by 5 bases and J by 3 bases, with 2 bases of the junction left unmatched. CDR3 amino acids: CASSPLAGGYNEQFF. The CDR3 DNA reads TGTGCCAGCAGCCCACTAGCGGGAGGCTACAATGAGCAGTTCTTC.

The CDR3 region has the DNA TGTGCCTGGAGTACACAGGGTCGCAACTATGGCTACACCTTC. Translating it yields CAWSTQGRNYGYTF. The rearrangement links TRBV30 to TRBJ1-2; a possible D gene is TRBD1 (6 bases). This CDR3 contains 14 residues. Trimming cost V 2 bases and J 2 bases, with 12 bases left between them. CDR1 and CDR2 from the germline V gene are GTSNPN and SVGIG (reference sequence).

V and J are TRBV6-1 and TRBJ1-3; weak D call: TRBD1 (5 bases). In germline, CDR1 is MNHNS, CDR2 SASEGT. The CDR3 extends over 15 amino acids. V lost 5 bases to trimming and J lost 0 bases, with 11 bases between them. CDR3 nucleotide sequence: TGTGCCAGCAGTCAGGACACTTTCTCTGGAAACACCATATATTTT. Amino acid sequence: CASSQDTFSGNTIYF.

This clone was found once. The chain links TRBV19 to TRBJ1-4; TRBD1 is a possible D gene (6 bases). CDR1 is LNHDA, CDR2 SQIVND, per germline (reference sequence). V was pared by 0 bases and J by 5 bases, with 10 bases between. There are 15 residues in the CDR3. CDR3 protein: CASSIDRQVNEKLFF. CDR3 nucleotides: TGTGCCAGTAGTATAGATCGACAGGTGAATGAAAAACTGTTTTTT.

The chain employs TRBV7-3 and TRBJ2-5, with 10 bases fitting TRBD1. The J segment lost 2 bases and the V segment lost 3 bases, leaving 6 bases of the junction unmatched. The CDR3 runs to 16 residues. Germline-derived CDR1 and CDR2 are SGHTA and FQGTGA. The CDR3 DNA reads TGTGCCAGCAGCTTGGCGGGGACAGGGGTACAAGAGACCCAGTACTTC. Protein product: CASSLAGTGVQETQYF.

The chain is built from TRBV2 and TRBJ1-3, with a weak D call TRBD1 (6 bases). V was pared by 8 bases and J by 1 base, with 18 bases between. This CDR3 is built from 16 residues. Per germline, CDR1 SNHLY and CDR2 FYNNEI. The chain's CDR3 is CASGNPGAGSGNTIYF. The CDR3 DNA is TGTGCCAGCGGCAACCCGGGGGCGGGATCTGGAAACACCATATATTTT. The whole variable domain, remainder taken from reference TRBV2 and TRBJ1-3, is EPEVTQTPSHQVTQMGQEVILRCVPISNHLYFYWYRQILGQKVEFLVSFYNNEISEKSEIFDDQFSVERPDGSNFTLKIRSTKLEDSAMYFCASGNPGAGSGNTIYFGEGSWLTVV.

This chain links TRBV28 with TRBJ1-1; D unresolved. The ends were cut back, 4 bases at V and 4 bases at J, with 4 bases in the middle. Germline-derived CDR1 and CDR2 are MDHEN and SYDVKM. There are 11 residues in the CDR3. CDR3: CASSSPTEAFF. Here the CDR3 DNA reads TGTGCCAGCAGTTCCCCCACTGAAGCTTTCTTT.

The CDR3 region is CASSEIGQGGNSPLHF. In DNA, the CDR3 is TGTGCCAGCAGTGAGATTGGACAGGGGGGCAATTCACCCCTCCACTTT. The chain has TRBV6-1 and TRBJ1-6, with 10 bases fitting TRBD1. The germline V gene has CDR1 MNHNS and CDR2 SASEGT. Trimming removed 3 bases from V and 7 bases from J; junction bases left unmatched: 6. This CDR3 has 16 amino acids.

The chain has TRBV20-1 and TRBJ1-6; the D is unclear. V was cut by 0 bases and J by 7 bases, with 1 base left in between. CDR1 and CDR2 (germline): DFQATT, SNEGSKA (reference sequence). This CDR3 contains 11 residues. The CDR3 spells CSARENSPLHF. In nucleotides, the CDR3 is TGCAGTGCTAGAGAGAATTCACCCCTCCACTTT.

V usage is TRBV2 and J usage is TRBJ2-2; unclear D gene. CDR1 and CDR2 (germline): SNHLY, FYNNEI. The V end was cut by 6 bases, the J end by 5 bases, with 10 bases between. CDR3 length: 13 residues. Written as DNA, the CDR3 is TGTGCCAGCAGCCCGTTACCGACCGGGGAGCTGTTTTTT. It translates to CASSPLPTGELFF.

The genes are TRBV19 and TRBJ2-1; 10 bases map to TRBD2. Per germline, CDR1 LNHDA and CDR2 SQIVND (reference sequence). J gave up 4 bases and V 4 bases, and 7 bases lay outside the gene matches. There are 16 residues in the CDR3. Written as DNA, the CDR3 is TGTGCCAGTAGTACCCAAGGACTAGCGGCGTACAATGAGCAGTTCTTC. Translated: CASSTQGLAAYNEQFF. The full variable domain, rest sourced from reference TRBV19 and TRBJ2-1, is DGGITQSPKYLFRKEGQNVTLSCEQNLNHDAMYWYRQDPGQGLRLIYYSQIVNDFQKGDIAEGYSVSREKKESFPLTVTSAQKNPTAFYLCASSTQGLAAYNEQFFGPGTRLTVL.

The chain joins TRBV29-1 to TRBJ2-7; 7 nucleotides agree with TRBD1. This CDR3 is 13 amino acids long. The J segment lost 5 bases and the V segment lost 0 bases, leaving 4 bases of the junction unmatched. The germline CDR1 and CDR2 sequences are SQVTM and ANQGSEA. The CDR3 loop is CSVEEAQGNEQYF. CDR3 nucleotide sequence: TGCAGCGTTGAAGAGGCACAGGGGAACGAGCAGTACTTC.

On this clone itself: Relative to the germline gene, one junction end is altered; a read error may explain this. This chain joins TRBV11-2 and TRBJ2-6, with D unclear. The CDR3 totals 15 residues. Germline V gene data show CDR1 as SGHAT and CDR2 as FQNNGV. The CDR3 DNA reads TGTGCCAGCAGTTTAGCCTCCAGTGGGGCCAACGTCCTGACTTTC. It specifies CASSLASSGANVLTF.

This chain links TRBV2 with TRBJ1-1, with a possible D match to TRBD1 (6 bases). Germline V gives CDR1 SNHLY, CDR2 FYNNEI. V was pared by 5 bases and J by 8 bases, with 15 bases between. The CDR3 extends over 13 amino acids. CDR3 residues: CASSPVAGAEAFF. CDR3 in DNA: TGTGCCAGCAGTCCGGTGGCGGGGGCGGAAGCTTTCTTT.

This clone was picked up one time. J is TRBJ2-6 and V is TRBV28; D might be TRBD1 (6 bases). Germline V gene lookup returns CDR1 MDHEN and CDR2 SYDVKM. The CDR3 runs to 16 residues. The V gene lost 8 bases and the J gene lost 3 bases, with 17 bases spanning the gap. CDR3 nucleotide sequence: TGTGCCAGCTCGACAGGTGAAAAAAGTGGGGCCAACGTCCTGACTTTC. Residues: CASSTGEKSGANVLTF.

V gene TRBV6-5 combines with J gene TRBJ2-7; possibly TRBD1 for D (6 bases). The V gene lost 8 bases and the J gene lost 0 bases, with 11 bases spanning the gap. Germline V gene sequence: CDR1 MNHEY, CDR2 SVGAGI. This CDR3 spans 13 amino acids. The CDR3 spells CASPGTSSYEQYF. CDR3 DNA: TGTGCCAGCCCCGGGACATCCTCCTACGAGCAGTACTTC.

The sample holds one count of this clone. V is TRBV6-6 and J is TRBJ1-5, with D possibly being TRBD1 (5 bases). This CDR3 is built from 13 residues. CDR1 and CDR2 (germline): MNHNY, SVGAGI (reference sequence). Trimming removed 6 bases at V and 6 bases at J, with 12 bases between. The CDR3 is CASSPGTAQPQHF. The CDR3 nucleotides are TGTGCCAGCAGCCCGGGGACTGCTCAGCCCCAGCATTTT.

The chain has TRBV18 and TRBJ1-1, with D maybe TRBD1 (6 bases). The CDR3 is 16 residues long. The V end was cut by 4 bases, the J end by 4 bases, with 19 bases between. The germline gives CDR1 KGHSH, CDR2 LQKENI. CDR3 residues: CASSRLPGTGPTEAFF. The CDR3 bases are TGTGCCAGCTCACGCCTTCCAGGTACAGGGCCCACTGAAGCTTTCTTT. The full variable domain, in which reference TRBV18 and TRBJ1-1 provide the parts outside the CDR3, is NAGVMQNPRHLVRRRGQEARLRCSPMKGHSHVYWYRQLPEEGLKFMVYLQKENIIDESGMPKERFSAEFPKEGPSILRIQQVVRGDSAAYFCASSRLPGTGPTEAFFGQGTRLTVV.

With respect to this clone: A read error may produce the germline difference seen at one junction end. J is TRBJ2-2 and V is TRBV6-5; D possibly corresponds to TRBD2 (5 bases). Germline assignment: CDR1 MNHEY and CDR2 SVGAGI. The CDR3 has 13 residues. The CDR3 nucleotides are TGTGCCAGCAGGAAGTTCGTCACCGGGAAGCTGTTTTTT. Residues: CASRKFVTGKLFF.

J is TRBJ1-4 and V is TRBV30, with D unclear. Trimming removed 1 base at V and 8 bases at J, with 14 bases between. CDR3 length: 14 residues. CDR1 is GTSNPN, CDR2 SVGIG, per germline (reference sequence). The CDR3 nucleotides read TGTGCCTGGAGTGGGGCGGTCTCTTTGGAAAAACTGTTTTTT. This gives the protein CAWSGAVSLEKLFF.

V is TRBV10-1 and J is TRBJ1-1, with D uncertain. The CDR3 is 13 residues long. Germline V CDR1 and CDR2: WNHNN, SYGVQD (reference sequence). V was pared by 5 bases and J by 1 base, with 8 bases between. The CDR3 loop is CASSLGKNTEAFF. CDR3 in DNA: TGCGCCAGCAGTCTCGGGAAGAACACTGAAGCTTTCTTT.

This chain connects TRBV6-5 to TRBJ1-5; D call uncertain. This CDR3 comprises 13 residues. Per the germline V gene, CDR1 is MNHEY and CDR2 is SVGAGI. Trimming took 5 bases from V and 1 from J, leaving 6 bases between them. The CDR3 here is CASSGESNQPQHF. In DNA, the CDR3 is TGTGCCAGCAGTGGTGAAAGCAATCAGCCCCAGCATTTT.